This T cell receptor (beta chain) originates from a study of human T cells and chemical hapten exposure. This clonotype was recorded many times. As yet, its antigen is unknown. General study points: The number of TCRs above 1 in 1000 frequency did not change after DPC sensitization.

Unfractionated whole blood yielded total RNA. Germline-derived CDR1 and CDR2 are MNHNS and SASEGT. The V end lost 4 bases, the J end lost 2 bases, and 13 bases lay between the germline ends. CDR3 length: 15 amino acids. Each cDNA molecule in the library carried unique molecular identifiers. TCRdb processed the 5' RACE reads anew with MiXCR; each CDR3 protein has one entry. This table holds about 140,000 distinct CDR3 sequences, around 4% found once. The clonotype comes from a female donor in good health. This chain uses TRBV6-1 with TRBJ2-3; perhaps D is TRBD1 or TRBD2 (5 bases each). CDR3 sequence: CASSGRLGDTDTQYF. The CDR3, as DNA: TGTGCCAGCAGTGGGCGTTTGGGGGACACAGATACGCAGTATTTT.